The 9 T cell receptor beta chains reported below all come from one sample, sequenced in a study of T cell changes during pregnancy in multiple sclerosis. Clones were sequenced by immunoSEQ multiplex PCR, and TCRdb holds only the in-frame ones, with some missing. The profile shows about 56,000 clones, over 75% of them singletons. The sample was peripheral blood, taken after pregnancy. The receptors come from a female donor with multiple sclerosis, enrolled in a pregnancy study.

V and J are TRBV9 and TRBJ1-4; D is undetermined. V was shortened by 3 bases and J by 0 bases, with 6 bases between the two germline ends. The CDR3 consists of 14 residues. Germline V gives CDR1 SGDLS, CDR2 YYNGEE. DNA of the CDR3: TGTGCCAGCAGCGGACAAACAACTAATGAAAAACTGTTTTTT. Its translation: CASSGQTTNEKLFF.

The CDR3 here is CATSRTPGTYEQYF. The CDR3 nucleotides are TGTGCCACCAGCAGAACCCCGGGGACCTACGAGCAGTACTTC. V gene TRBV15 combines with J gene TRBJ2-7; possibly TRBD2 for D (5 bases). The CDR3 contains 14 residues. Trimming removed 2 bases from V and 2 bases from J, with 10 bases in between. The germline CDR1 and CDR2 sequences are LNHNV and YYDKDF (reference sequence).

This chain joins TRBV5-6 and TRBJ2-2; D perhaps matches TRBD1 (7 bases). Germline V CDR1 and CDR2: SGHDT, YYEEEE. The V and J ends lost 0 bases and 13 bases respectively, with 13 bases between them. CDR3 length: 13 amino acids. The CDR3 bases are TGTGCCAGCAGCTTGGAGGCAGGGGGGCGGCTGTTTTTT. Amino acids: CASSLEAGGRLFF. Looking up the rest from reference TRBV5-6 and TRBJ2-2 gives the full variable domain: DAGVTQSPTHLIKTRGQQVTLRCSPKSGHDTVSWYQQALGQGPQFIFQYYEEEERQRGNFPDRFSGHQFPNYSSELNVNALLLGDSALYLCASSLEAGGRLFFGEGSRLTVL.

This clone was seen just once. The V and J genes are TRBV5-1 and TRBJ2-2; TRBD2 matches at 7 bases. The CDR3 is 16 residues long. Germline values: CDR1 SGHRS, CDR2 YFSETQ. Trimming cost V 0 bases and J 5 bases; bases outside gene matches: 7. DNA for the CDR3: TGCGCCAGCAGCTTGGTGGGCGGCGGGGGAACCGGGGAGCTGTTTTTT. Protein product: CASSLVGGGGTGELFF.

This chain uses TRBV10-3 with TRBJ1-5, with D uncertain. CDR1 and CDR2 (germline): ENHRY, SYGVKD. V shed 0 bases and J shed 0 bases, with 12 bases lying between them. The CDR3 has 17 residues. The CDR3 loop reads CAISESAVRNSNQPQHF. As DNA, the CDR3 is TGTGCCATCAGTGAGTCAGCCGTGCGCAATAGCAATCAGCCCCAGCATTTT.

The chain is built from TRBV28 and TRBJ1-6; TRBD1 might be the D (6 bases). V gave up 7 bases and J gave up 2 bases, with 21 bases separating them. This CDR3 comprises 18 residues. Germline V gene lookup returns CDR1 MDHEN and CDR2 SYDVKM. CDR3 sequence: CASITTGNLNPYNSPLHF. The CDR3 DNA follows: TGTGCCAGCATTACCACAGGGAACTTGAATCCCTATAATTCACCCCTCCACTTT. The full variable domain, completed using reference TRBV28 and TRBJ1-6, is DVKVTQSSRYLVKRTGEKVFLECVQDMDHENMFWYRQDPGLGLRLIYFSYDVKMKEKGDIPEGYSVSREKKERFSLILESASTNQTSMYLCASITTGNLNPYNSPLHFGNGTRLTVT.

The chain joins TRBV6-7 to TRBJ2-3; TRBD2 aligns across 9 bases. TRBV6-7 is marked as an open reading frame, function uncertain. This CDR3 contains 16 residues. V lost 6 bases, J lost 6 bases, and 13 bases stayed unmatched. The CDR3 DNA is TGTGCCAGCAGCCAGGCATGGCGGGGGGGCCTGGATACGCAGTATTTT. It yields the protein CASSQAWRGGLDTQYF.

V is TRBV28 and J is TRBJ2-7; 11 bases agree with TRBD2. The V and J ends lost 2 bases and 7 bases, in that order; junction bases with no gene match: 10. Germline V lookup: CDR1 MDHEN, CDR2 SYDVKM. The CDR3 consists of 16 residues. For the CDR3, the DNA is TGTGCCAGCAGTTTAACTAGCGGGGGCGTACGGGAAGAGCAGTACTTC. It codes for CASSLTSGGVREEQYF.

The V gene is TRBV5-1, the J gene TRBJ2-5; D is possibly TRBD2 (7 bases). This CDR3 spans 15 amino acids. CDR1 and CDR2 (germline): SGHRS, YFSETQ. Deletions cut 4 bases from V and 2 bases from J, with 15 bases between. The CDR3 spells CASSTRRGGQETQYF. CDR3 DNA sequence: TGCGCCAGCAGCACCCGGAGGGGGGGGCAAGAGACCCAGTACTTC. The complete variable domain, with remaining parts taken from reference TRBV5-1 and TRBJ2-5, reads KAGVTQTPRYLIKTRGQQVTLSCSPISGHRSVSWYQQTPGQGLQFLFEYFSETQRNKGNFPGRFSGRQFSNSRSEMNVSTLELGDSALYLCASSTRRGGQETQYFGPGTRLLVL.